The 20 T cell receptor beta chains below all came from one sample that was sequenced in a study of blood T cell repertoires in COVID-19. The table came from immunoSEQ multiplex PCR; TCRdb's copy has only in-frame clones and leaves some out. The table has about 280,000 clones, about four fifths seen once. Sequences were obtained from peripheral blood. The receptors come from a woman aged 45 to 65 who had recovered from COVID-19.

The chain employs TRBV2 and TRBJ1-1, with 8 positions matching TRBD1. This CDR3 contains 13 residues. Germline trimming cut 5 bases from V and 3 bases from J; bases unmatched to any gene: 2. Germline V gives CDR1 SNHLY, CDR2 FYNNEI. The CDR3 region is CASSFRGHTEAFF. In DNA, the CDR3 is TGTGCCAGCAGTTTCAGGGGGCACACTGAAGCTTTCTTT.

This chain joins TRBV10-3 and TRBJ2-3; the D gene is possibly TRBD1 (6 bases). The V end was cut by 8 bases, the J end by 4 bases, with 16 bases between. Germline V CDR1 and CDR2: ENHRY, SYGVKD. This CDR3 is 14 amino acids long. CDR3 amino acids: CAIGAGERADTQYF. CDR3 coding DNA: TGTGCCATCGGCGCAGGGGAGAGGGCAGATACGCAGTATTTT.

This clone was counted only a few times. The chain couples TRBV6-2 or TRBV6-3 to TRBJ1-2, with D perhaps TRBD1 (6 bases). This CDR3 comprises 13 residues. Germline CDR1 is MNHEY and CDR2 is SVGEGT. Trimming pared 4 bases from V and 4 bases from J, leaving 10 bases between. The CDR3, as DNA: TGTGCCAGCAGTTCGGACAGAGCCTATGGCTACACCTTC. It encodes CASSSDRAYGYTF.

CDR3 amino acids: CASSERDRAGEKLFF. The CDR3 bases are TGCGCCAGCAGCGAACGGGACAGGGCAGGTGAAAAACTGTTTTTT. The V and J genes are TRBV4-3 and TRBJ1-4, with 9 bases aligning to TRBD1. This CDR3 is built from 15 residues. V lost 5 bases and J lost 7; bases outside the gene matches: 8. CDR1 is LGHNA, CDR2 YSLEER, per germline.

The CDR3 protein is CSVGTGITEAFF. The DNA for the CDR3 is TGCAGCGTAGGGACAGGGATCACTGAAGCTTTCTTT. V and J are TRBV29-1 and TRBJ1-1, with TRBD1 identical over 9 bases. Germline V gene data show CDR1 as SQVTM and CDR2 as ANQGSEA. This CDR3 contains 12 residues. Germline trimming cut 6 bases from V and 4 bases from J; bases unmatched to any gene: 3.

The V call is TRBV6-2 or TRBV6-3, the J call TRBJ2-7; TRBD2 is a possible D gene (6 bases). With 5 bases removed from V and 7 bases from J, the gap between germline ends came to 12 bases. The V gene's germline CDR1 is MNHEY and CDR2 SVGEGT. The CDR3 runs to 12 residues. CDR3 DNA: TGTGCCAGCAGTCAGGAGGGGCGGGAGCAGTACTTC. Its protein product is CASSQEGREQYF.

The rearrangement joins TRBV5-4 to TRBJ2-7, with 7 bases fitting TRBD1. The V and J ends lost 4 bases and 3 bases, in that order; junction bases with no gene match: 7. The CDR3 has 14 residues. CDR1 SGHNT and CDR2 YYREEE come from the germline V gene (reference sequence). In DNA form, the CDR3 reads TGTGCCAGCAGCCCGGGACAGCAGCTCTACGAGCAGTACTTC. Its translation is CASSPGQQLYEQYF.

The chain is built from TRBV4-3 and TRBJ2-7, with a possible D match to TRBD1 (6 bases). This CDR3 contains 14 residues. Trimming cost V 0 bases and J 3 bases, with 9 bases left between them. CDR1 LGHNA and CDR2 YSLEER come from the germline V gene. The CDR3: CASSQETGYYEQYF. The DNA of the CDR3 is TGCGCCAGCAGCCAAGAAACAGGGTACTACGAGCAGTACTTC.

The rearrangement uses TRBV5-4 and TRBJ2-5; 9 bases map to TRBD2. This CDR3 comprises 18 residues. After removal of 4 bases from V and 2 bases from J, the junction contained 15 bases not matched to a gene. Per the germline V gene, CDR1 is SGHNT and CDR2 is YYREEE (reference sequence). The CDR3 spells CASSPRGSGSLGQETQYF. The CDR3 DNA sequence: TGTGCCAGCAGCCCCCGGGGTAGCGGGAGTTTGGGACAAGAGACCCAGTACTTC.

This clone showed up just once. CDR3 sequence: CASSYGLLPGQYF. In DNA, the CDR3 is TGTGCCAGCAGTTACGGTCTCCTCCCCGGGCAGTACTTC. The chain recombines TRBV6-2 or TRBV6-3 with TRBJ2-5; D gene uncertain. V was clipped by 2 bases and J by 11 bases, with 15 bases between them. CDR3 size: 13 residues. CDR1 is MNHEY, CDR2 SVGEGT, per germline.

V is TRBV12-3 or TRBV12-4 and J is TRBJ2-7; TRBD1 agrees at 10 bases. J was trimmed by 6 bases and V by 6 bases; bases with no gene match: 5. The CDR3 is 13 residues long. CDR3 in amino acids: CASRLTGGPEQYF. The CDR3 DNA sequence: TGTGCCAGCAGGCTGACAGGGGGCCCCGAGCAGTACTTC.

This clone has a single count. The chain couples TRBV4-3 to TRBJ2-2, with D possibly matching TRBD2 (5 bases). V lost 0 bases to trimming and J lost 6 bases, with 11 bases between them. Germline V CDR1 and CDR2: LGHNA, YSLEER. The CDR3 totals 15 residues. CDR3 sequence reads: CASSQEIDYPGELFF. CDR3 nucleotide sequence: TGCGCCAGCAGCCAAGAAATCGACTATCCCGGGGAGCTGTTTTTT.

The J gene is TRBJ2-3, the V gene TRBV4-3, with D maybe TRBD2 (6 bases). The CDR3 contains 12 residues. The V and J ends lost 5 bases and 6 bases respectively, with 9 bases between them. The germline V gene encodes CDR1 LGHNA and CDR2 YSLEER. For the CDR3, the DNA is TGCGCCAGCAGCTACGGGAGTGATACGCAGTATTTT. Protein: CASSYGSDTQYF.

V and J are TRBV18 and TRBJ2-2; 7 bases map to TRBD1. V dropped 2 bases and J dropped 1; count of bases not matched to a gene: 4. The CDR3 consists of 16 residues. Germline CDR1 KGHSH, CDR2 LQKENI. For the CDR3, the DNA is TGTGCCAGCTCACCAATGCCAGGGGGGAACACCGGGGAGCTGTTTTTT. Residues: CASSPMPGGNTGELFF.

V is TRBV29-1 and J is TRBJ2-7; 9 bases agree with TRBD1. J gave up 2 bases and V 6 bases, and 8 bases lay outside the gene matches. The CDR3 loop spans 14 amino acids. Germline V gene data show CDR1 as SQVTM and CDR2 as ANQGSEA. The CDR3 bases are TGCAGCGTGCACCGGGACAGGGTTCCCTACGAGCAGTACTTC. This codes for CSVHRDRVPYEQYF.

V is TRBV7-2 and J is TRBJ2-1; TRBD2 matches 8 bases. V lost 5 bases, J lost 12 bases, and 18 bases stayed unmatched. The CDR3 is 16 amino acids. Germline CDR1 reads SGHTA; CDR2 reads FQGNSA. The CDR3 coding sequence is TGTGCCAGCAGCCTATCGGGGGGGGGCTTAGCCGAGAGGCAGTTCTTC. The encoded protein is CASSLSGGGLAERQFF.

This chain joins TRBV9 and TRBJ2-7; TRBD1 matches at 7 bases. Germline CDR1 reads SGDLS; CDR2 reads YYNGEE. The length of the CDR3 is 15 residues. V shed 0 bases, J shed 5 bases, and the junction held 8 bases outside the gene matches. The CDR3 loop reads CASSVAAGGFHEQYF. The CDR3 DNA reads TGTGCCAGCAGCGTAGCTGCAGGGGGTTTTCACGAGCAGTACTTC.

The chain joins TRBV18 to TRBJ2-7; tentatively, D is TRBD2 (7 bases). The germline V gene has CDR1 KGHSH and CDR2 LQKENI. The ends were cut back, 5 bases at V and 2 bases at J, with 16 bases in the middle. The CDR3 has 15 amino acids. The CDR3: CASSRGGEDPYEQYF. In DNA form, the CDR3 reads TGTGCCAGCTCAAGGGGGGGGGAAGATCCCTACGAGCAGTACTTC. The full variable domain, its missing parts supplied by reference TRBV18 and TRBJ2-7, is NAGVMQNPRHLVRRRGQEARLRCSPMKGHSHVYWYRQLPEEGLKFMVYLQKENIIDESGMPKERFSAEFPKEGPSILRIQQVVRGDSAAYFCASSRGGEDPYEQYFGPGTRLTVT.

J is TRBJ2-7 and V is TRBV4-2, with TRBD2 identical over 9 bases. The germline gives CDR1 LGHNA, CDR2 YNFKEQ. J lost 0 bases, V lost 4 bases, and 4 bases had no gene match. CDR3 length: 15 amino acids. This chain's CDR3 is CASSPASGVSYEQYF. DNA of the CDR3: TGTGCCAGCAGCCCTGCTAGCGGGGTCTCCTACGAGCAGTACTTC.

The chain combines TRBV2 with TRBJ1-2; D is ambiguous. Germline V gene data show CDR1 as SNHLY and CDR2 as FYNNEI. The CDR3 is made up of 14 amino acids. V was pared by 7 bases and J by 8 bases, with 20 bases between. The DNA for the CDR3 is TGTGCCAGCACCCAATTGGACTTATCCCAAGGCTACACCTTC. Protein product: CASTQLDLSQGYTF.